One and the same sample provided the 14 T cell receptor beta chains below, sequenced in a study of shared clonotypes between healthy human individuals. Clones were sequenced by immunoSEQ multiplex PCR, and TCRdb holds only the in-frame ones, with some missing. The table lists around 2.5 million clones, under 95% of them singletons, with 0.36% in the top ten. The sample comprised naive CD4+ T cells from PBMCs. Subset reported: CD45RA+ positively selected. The receptors shown here come from a man aged 18 to 35 in good health. Some clones in this sample may be carry-over from other donors' samples.

This clone was recorded once. The chain carries TRBV2 and TRBJ2-7; D may be TRBD2 (5 bases). The CDR3 contains 13 residues. Trimming removed 6 bases from V and 5 bases from J, with 14 bases in between. The germline V gene has CDR1 SNHLY and CDR2 FYNNEI. CDR3 bases: TGTGCCAGCAGAGCTCCGGGAATCCACGAGCAGTACTTC. It translates to CASRAPGIHEQYF.

The chain joins TRBV5-4 to TRBJ2-1; the match to TRBD2 covers 8 bases. The CDR3 totals 16 residues. Germline V CDR1 and CDR2: SGHNT, YYREEE (reference sequence). V dropped 3 bases and J dropped 0; count of bases not matched to a gene: 5. CDR3 DNA: TGTGCCAGCAGCTCACCGAGCGGGGGCTCCTACAATGAGCAGTTCTTC. The encoded protein is CASSSPSGGSYNEQFF.

This clone showed up just a few times. The gene calls are TRBV2 and TRBJ2-2; no clear D. The ends were cut back, 7 bases at V and 8 bases at J, with 8 bases in the middle. CDR3 length equals 11 residues. Germline loops: CDR1 SNHLY, CDR2 FYNNEI. CDR3: CASKFRGELFF. CDR3 DNA sequence: TGTGCCAGCAAGTTCAGGGGGGAGCTGTTTTTT.

This chain links TRBV28 with TRBJ1-1; D might be TRBD1 (6 bases). With 4 bases removed from V and 1 base from J, the gap between germline ends came to 16 bases. The germline gives CDR1 MDHEN, CDR2 SYDVKM. The CDR3 has 16 residues. The CDR3 DNA sequence: TGTGCCAGCAGTTCGTTTGGTAGGGGGAAGAACACTGAAGCTTTCTTT. It is translated as CASSSFGRGKNTEAFF.

This clone was observed once. The rearrangement joins TRBV5-1 to TRBJ1-3; weak D call: TRBD1 (5 bases). The germline gives CDR1 SGHRS, CDR2 YFSETQ. Trimming took off 2 bases at V and 1 base at J, with 22 bases between the two ends. This CDR3 has 19 amino acids. The CDR3 nucleotides are TGCGCCAGCAGCTTTGGAATCCTTCGACAGTTGACTTCTGGAAACACCATATATTTT. This codes for CASSFGILRQLTSGNTIYF.

The chain carries TRBV28 and TRBJ2-1; a possible D gene is TRBD2 (5 bases). V was shortened by 9 bases and J by 6 bases, with 18 bases between the two germline ends. The CDR3 runs to 14 residues. Germline CDR1 is MDHEN and CDR2 is SYDVKM. Here the CDR3 DNA reads TGTGCCAGTTTCCGGACTCTAAGCGGCAATGAGCAGTTCTTC. Its translation: CASFRTLSGNEQFF. Full variable domain (remainder filled in from reference TRBV28 and TRBJ2-1): DVKVTQSSRYLVKRTGEKVFLECVQDMDHENMFWYRQDPGLGLRLIYFSYDVKMKEKGDIPEGYSVSREKKERFSLILESASTNQTSMYLCASFRTLSGNEQFFGPGTRLTVL.

The chain recombines TRBV6-6 with TRBJ2-7; D remains ambiguous. V was cut by 0 bases and J by 2 bases, with 2 bases left in between. The CDR3 is 12 residues long. CDR1 MNHNY and CDR2 SVGAGI come from the germline V gene (reference sequence). The CDR3 loop is CASSYSAYEQYF. As DNA, the CDR3 is TGTGCCAGCAGTTACTCGGCCTACGAGCAGTACTTC.

Concerning this clone itself: Other DNA sequences within the sample encode an identical CDR3. This chain joins TRBV6-1 and TRBJ1-5; D remains unclear. This CDR3 region has 13 residues. Germline V gives CDR1 MNHNS, CDR2 SASEGT. Trimming shortened V by 2 bases and J by 1 base, and 3 bases separated the two germline ends. The CDR3 loop is CASSETSNQPQHF. The CDR3 coding sequence is TGTGCCAGCAGTGAAACGAGCAATCAGCCCCAGCATTTT.

This clone was found once. J is TRBJ2-1 and V is TRBV4-3; 10 positions match TRBD2. The V gene end was trimmed by 2 bases and the J gene end by 4 bases; junction bases not matched to a gene: 5. The CDR3 is made up of 16 amino acids. Germline CDR1 reads LGHNA; CDR2 reads YSLEER. The CDR3 DNA sequence: TGCGCCAGCAGCCAACGAGCGGGAGGGCCGTACAATGAGCAGTTCTTC. Translated, it gives CASSQRAGGPYNEQFF.

The CDR3 is CASSFPSGDYNEQFF. CDR3 nucleotides: TGTGCCAGCAGCTTCCCCAGCGGAGACTACAATGAGCAGTTCTTC. The chain couples TRBV5-4 to TRBJ2-1, with D perhaps matching TRBD2 (5 bases). Germline V CDR1 and CDR2: SGHNT, YYREEE (reference sequence). The CDR3 runs to 15 residues. V gave up 2 bases and J gave up 3 bases, with 12 bases separating them.

This clone has a single count. The CDR3 DNA follows: TGTGCCAGCAGCCTACAGGGGACGGCCTATGGCTACACCTTC. Translation: CASSLQGTAYGYTF. The chain links TRBV7-2 to TRBJ1-2, with TRBD1 identical over 7 bases. Germline V gene lookup returns CDR1 SGHTA and CDR2 FQGNSA. V lost 5 bases to trimming and J lost 4 bases; unmatched junction nucleotides: 7. CDR3 length equals 14 residues.

This chain joins TRBV21-1 and TRBJ2-7; TRBD1, as called in the table, went unchecked against the DNA. TRBV21-1 is a pseudogene locus. The CDR3 has 16 residues. The CDR3: CASNRPGGDSIYEQYF. The CDR3 DNA sequence: TGTGCCAGCAACCGCCCTGGCGGGGACAGTATCTACGAGCAGTACTTC.

The rearrangement links TRBV28 to TRBJ1-4; 7 bases align to TRBD1. The CDR3 loop spans 15 amino acids. Trimming removed 7 bases from V and 5 bases from J; junction bases left unmatched: 10. Germline CDR1 MDHEN, CDR2 SYDVKM. CDR3: CASIQGGVRNEKLFF. The DNA for the CDR3 is TGTGCCAGCATCCAGGGGGGGGTCCGGAATGAAAAACTGTTTTTT.

The chain links TRBV6-1 to TRBJ1-2; D unresolved. V was shortened by 6 bases and J by 5 bases, with 19 bases between the two germline ends. Germline V gene data show CDR1 as MNHNS and CDR2 as SASEGT. The CDR3 has 15 residues. The CDR3 loop reads CASSQPGLDLYGYTF. The CDR3, as DNA: TGTGCCAGCAGCCAACCGGGCCTCGACCTATATGGCTACACCTTC.